A selection of T cell receptor beta chains follows, all from one sample in a study of blood T cell repertoires in COVID-19. Using immunoSEQ multiplex PCR, the repertoire was profiled, and TCRdb retains in-frame clones only, with some absent. The sample includes about 150,000 clones, roughly 80% of them seen just once. The sequenced material came from peripheral blood. Receptors were obtained from a man between 18 and 29 years old with active or convalescent COVID-19. The conserved cysteine and the conserved F or W are not part of the CDR3 here. The size entry is marked missing in some rows and otherwise reads once, few, many or a size class.

>TRBV2|13|few
ASSPLLKREPGQF
>TRBV6-5|13|once
ASSPLGQGRYEQY
>TRBV13|13|once
ASSYGQGGVNEQF
>TRBV11-2|15|NA
ASRSLAGGPSAYEQY
>TRBV30|12|NA
AWSSGYGSSGYT
>TRBV27|13|NA
ASIATGNMNTEAF
>TRBV29-1|11|NA
SVARGGTDTQY
>TRBV7-9|9|NA
ASSLSDGYT
>TRBV7-2|17|NA
ASSLAQWASGALTDTQY
>TRBV30|12|NA
AWSRTGSGYEQY
>TRBV7-6|15|NA
ASSLETLAGASGEQF
>TRBV27|12|once
ASSRDRGNEKLF
>TRBV7-7|11|NA
ASSLDRNTEAF
>TRBV6-1|13|NA
ASSELAGGRYEQY
>TRBV20-1|12|NA
SASSRRDLATQY
>TRBV9|16|NA
ASRDSPTGRRTDQPQH
>TRBV11-2|12|NA
ASSLGQGNQPQH
>TRBV6-5|13|NA
ASSTSQVNNQPQH
>TRBV11-2|13|NA
ASSLDRGGNQPQH
>TRBV24-1|11|NA
ATSDTNGYGYT
>TRBV10-2|11|NA
AINRDLDNEQF
>TRBV30|12|NA
AWNAGGANHEQY
>TRBV5-4|13|NA
ASRTGTGPYNEQF
>TRBV9|13|once
ASSPSGVLGNTIY
>TRBV9|11|NA
ASSVGNQETQY
>TRBV7-2|13|NA
ASSSLGLAGNEQF
>TRBV3-1/TRBV3-2|14|NA
ASSQAGGIRNTEAF
>TRBV6-1|14|NA
ASSVQGFEGQETQY
>TRBV19|13|NA
ASSLQGFSYNEQF
>TRBV11-2|11|NA
ASSPDRNEKLF
>TRBV6-5|13|NA
ASRRELAGGYEQY
>TRBV7-8|11|NA
ASSTIRHNEQF
>TRBV11-2|14|few
ASSLRGSGGPETQY
>TRBV5-6|12|NA
ASSLRGSADTQY
>TRBV27|15|NA
ASREGLAGLGVNEQF
>TRBV11-1|12|NA
ASSNDRGQREQF
>TRBV25-1|13|many
ASSEVGGANYGYT
>TRBV6-5|13|once
ASSPQEFLNYGYT
>TRBV5-1|12|NA
ASSPTERGSPLH
>TRBV4-2|14|once
ASSQAGDGAYNEQF
>TRBV7-9|11|NA
ASSDQGNTEAF
>TRBV5-1|12|NA
ASSLFGQSYGYT
>TRBV6-5|12|NA
ASSYSGGGYEQF
>TRBV13|14|NA
ASSPGTSGGLETQY
>TRBV14|14|NA
ASSQPLALTPHEQY
>TRBV18|14|NA
ASSPQLAGGNNEQF
>TRBV7-2|13|NA
ASSLAGTGVGGYT
>TRBV5-1|13|once
ASSIRDSQRDGYT
>TRBV4-3|14|NA
ASSQDSPGSVYEQY
>TRBV5-5|14|NA
ASSARVAGKTGELF
>TRBV4-2|13|once
ASSQVQATNEKLF
>TRBV9|12|few
ASSAYRGHTEAF
>TRBV10-3|11|NA
AIRPPGAETQY
>TRBV21-1|14|NA
ASSKIITETNEKLF
>TRBV6-5|13|NA
ASSRTGGGGNTIY
>TRBV4-1|16|few
ASSQDIGAGGGGETQY
>TRBV5-1|11|once
ASSPLSSYEQY